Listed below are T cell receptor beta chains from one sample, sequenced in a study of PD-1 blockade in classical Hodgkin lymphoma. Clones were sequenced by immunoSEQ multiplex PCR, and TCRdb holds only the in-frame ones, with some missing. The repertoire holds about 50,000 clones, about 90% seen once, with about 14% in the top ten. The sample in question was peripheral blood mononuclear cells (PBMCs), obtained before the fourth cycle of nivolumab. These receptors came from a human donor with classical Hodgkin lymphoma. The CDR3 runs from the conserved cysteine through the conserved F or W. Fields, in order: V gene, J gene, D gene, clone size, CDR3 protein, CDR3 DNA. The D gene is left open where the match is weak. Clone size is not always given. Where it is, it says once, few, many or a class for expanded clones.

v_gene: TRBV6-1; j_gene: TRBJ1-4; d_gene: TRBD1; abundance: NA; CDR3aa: CASTQDRWTGKLFF; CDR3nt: TGTGCCAGCACCCAGGACAGATGGACAGGAAAACTGTTTTTT
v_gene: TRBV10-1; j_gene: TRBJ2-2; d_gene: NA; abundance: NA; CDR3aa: CASRDSPNTGELFF; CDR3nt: TGCGCCAGCAGGGACAGCCCGAACACCGGGGAGCTGTTTTTT
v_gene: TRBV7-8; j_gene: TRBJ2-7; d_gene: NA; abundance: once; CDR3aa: CASSLGQGSSYEQYF; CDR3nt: TGTGCCAGCAGCTTAGGGCAGGGGAGCTCCTACGAGCAGTACTTC
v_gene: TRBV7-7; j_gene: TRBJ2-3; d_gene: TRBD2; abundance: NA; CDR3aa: CASSRTSGRVGSTDTQYF; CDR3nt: TGTGCTAGCAGCAGGACTAGCGGGAGGGTGGGGAGCACAGATACGCAGTATTTT
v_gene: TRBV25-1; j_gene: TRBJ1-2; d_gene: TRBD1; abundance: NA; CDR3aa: CASGGQGFTF; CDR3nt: TGTGCCAGCGGTGGACAGGGGTTCACCTTC
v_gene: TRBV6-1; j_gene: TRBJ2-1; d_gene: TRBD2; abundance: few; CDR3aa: CASSEALLGSAGSNEQFF; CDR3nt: TGTGCCAGCAGTGAAGCGCTCCTCGGGTCAGCGGGATCCAATGAGCAGTTCTTC
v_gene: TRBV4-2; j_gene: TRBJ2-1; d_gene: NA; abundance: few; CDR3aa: CASSQQGVQYNEQFF; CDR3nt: TGTGCCAGCAGCCAGCAGGGAGTTCAGTACAATGAGCAGTTCTTC
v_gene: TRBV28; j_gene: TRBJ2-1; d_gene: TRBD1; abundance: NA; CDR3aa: CASSRTGQGNNEQFF; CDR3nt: TGTGCCAGCAGCAGGACGGGACAGGGGAACAATGAGCAGTTCTTC
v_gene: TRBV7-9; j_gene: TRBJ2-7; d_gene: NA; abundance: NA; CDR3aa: CASSLGGREQYF; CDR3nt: TGTGCCAGCAGCTTAGGGGGGCGTGAGCAGTACTTC
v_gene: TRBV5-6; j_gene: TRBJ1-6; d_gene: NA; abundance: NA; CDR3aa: CASSLRGGGNSPLHF; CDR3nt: TGTGCCAGCAGCCTCCGGGGAGGGGGTAATTCACCCCTCCACTTT
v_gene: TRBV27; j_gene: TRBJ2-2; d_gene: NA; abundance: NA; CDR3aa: CASSPPAKNTGELFF; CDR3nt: TGTGCCAGCAGTCCTCCCGCGAAGAACACCGGGGAGCTGTTTTTT
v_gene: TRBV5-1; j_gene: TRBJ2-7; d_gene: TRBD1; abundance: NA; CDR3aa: CASSLGAGTGHLSSYEQYF; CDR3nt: TGCGCCAGCAGCTTGGGGGCCGGGACAGGCCACCTTTCCTCCTACGAGCAGTACTTC
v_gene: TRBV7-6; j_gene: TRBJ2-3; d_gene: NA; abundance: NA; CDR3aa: CASSFSESTDTQYF; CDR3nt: TGTGCCAGCAGCTTTTCCGAGAGCACAGATACGCAGTATTTT
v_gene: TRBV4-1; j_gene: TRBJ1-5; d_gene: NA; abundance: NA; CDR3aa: CASSQWAGNQPQHF; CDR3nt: TGCGCCAGCAGCCAGTGGGCGGGCAATCAGCCCCAGCATTTT
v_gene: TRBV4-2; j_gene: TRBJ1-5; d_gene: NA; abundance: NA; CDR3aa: CASSPPFGPPRHF; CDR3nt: TGTGCCAGCAGCCCCCCTTTTGGACCCCCTCGGCATTTT
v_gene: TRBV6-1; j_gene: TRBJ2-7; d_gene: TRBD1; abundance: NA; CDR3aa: CASSWDRGYYEQYF; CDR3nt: TGTGCCAGCAGTTGGGACAGGGGGTACTACGAGCAGTACTTC
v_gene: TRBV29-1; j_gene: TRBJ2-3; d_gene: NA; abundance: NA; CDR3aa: CSVRPDTQYF; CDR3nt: TGCAGCGTCCGCCCAGATACGCAGTATTTT
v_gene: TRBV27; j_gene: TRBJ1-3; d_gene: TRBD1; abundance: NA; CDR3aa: CASSPTNIAGTGEKNTIYF; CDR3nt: TGTGCCAGCAGCCCAACAAATATCGCCGGGACAGGGGAGAAAAACACCATATATTTT
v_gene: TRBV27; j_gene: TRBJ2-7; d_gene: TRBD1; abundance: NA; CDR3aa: CASSLSQGASYEQYF; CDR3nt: TGTGCCAGCAGTTTAAGCCAGGGGGCCTCCTACGAGCAGTACTTC
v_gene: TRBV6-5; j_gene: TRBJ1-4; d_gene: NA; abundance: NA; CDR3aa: CASSFRGVATNEKLFF; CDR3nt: TGTGCCAGCAGTTTCCGGGGAGTCGCAACTAATGAAAAACTGTTTTTT
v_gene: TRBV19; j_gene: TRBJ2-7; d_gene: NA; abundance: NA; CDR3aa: CASSSDSYEQYF; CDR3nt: TGTGCCAGTAGTTCGGATTCCTACGAGCAGTACTTC
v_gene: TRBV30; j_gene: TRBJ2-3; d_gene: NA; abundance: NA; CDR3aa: CAWSMTFDTQYF; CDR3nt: TGTGCCTGGAGTATGACCTTCGATACGCAGTATTTT
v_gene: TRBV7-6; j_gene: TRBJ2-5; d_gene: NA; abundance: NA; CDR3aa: CASSLGTGGQYF; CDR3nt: TGTGCCAGCAGCTTAGGGACCGGGGGCCAGTACTTC
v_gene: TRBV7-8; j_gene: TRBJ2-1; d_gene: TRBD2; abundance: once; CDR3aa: CASSSTGTSGGNEQFF; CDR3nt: TGTGCCAGCAGTTCGACCGGGACTAGCGGGGGGAATGAGCAGTTCTTC
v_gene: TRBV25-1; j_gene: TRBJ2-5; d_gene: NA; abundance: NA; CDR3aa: CASRRGETQYF; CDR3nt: TGTGCCAGCAGAAGAGGAGAGACCCAGTACTTC
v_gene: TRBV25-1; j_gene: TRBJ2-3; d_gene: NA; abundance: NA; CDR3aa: CASFTDTQYF; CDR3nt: TGTGCCAGCTTCACAGATACGCAGTATTTT